This paragraph reports one T cell receptor (beta chain). Its antigen is currently unknown. There were likely unrecorded immune exposures, though donors were nominally healthy when sampled. This sample is part of a study of cytomegalovirus exposure and HLA in healthy donors. Both 60 Vbeta primers and 13 Jbeta primers went into the PCR. Using immunoSEQ multiplex PCR, the repertoire was profiled, and TCRdb retains in-frame clones only, with some absent. The repertoire holds about 160,000 clones, with roughly four fifths as singletons. Deletions cut 2 bases from V and 4 bases from J, with 20 bases between. Germline lookup yields CDR1 MNHNS and CDR2 SASEGT. CDR3 length: 17 amino acids. Study results and limitations: Investigators reported 150 to 200 TCR beta chains as tied to cytomegalovirus. A later analysis found that most CMV-associated TCR beta chains appeared HLA-restricted. Several of the most significant clusters appeared linked to common viral pathogens, based on a later analysis.

The sequenced sample consisted of PBMCs. The source of this sequence is a woman in her 40s in good health and CMV-seronegative. This chain links TRBV6-1 with TRBJ1-2; possibly TRBD1 for D (6 bases). The CDR3 loop reads CASSEQVQGASSYGYTF. CDR3 in DNA: TGTGCCAGCAGTGAACAAGTACAGGGTGCAAGCAGCTATGGCTACACCTTC.